This entry lists 8 T cell receptor beta chains sequenced from one sample in a study of blood T cell repertoires in COVID-19. The method was immunoSEQ multiplex PCR; TCRdb's version includes in-frame clones alone and lacks a portion of them. The table shows approximately 250,000 clones, with approximately 90% occurring only once. The sequenced material came from PBMCs or T cells enriched from blood (not recorded which). The receptors here all came from a man in his forties who had been exposed to COVID-19.

The chain couples TRBV5-1 to TRBJ2-5; a possible D gene is TRBD2 (6 bases). The CDR3 contains 14 residues. Germline CDR1 SGHRS, CDR2 YFSETQ. The V end lost 8 bases, the J end lost 2 bases, and 16 bases lay between the germline ends. CDR3 nucleotides: TGCGCCAGTAAGATAGCGGTCCCTCAAGAGACCCAGTACTTC. Translated: CASKIAVPQETQYF.

The rearrangement joins TRBV9 to TRBJ2-1, with 7 bases that match TRBD2. CDR3 length: 14 residues. The V gene's germline CDR1 is SGDLS and CDR2 YYNGEE. J lost 9 bases, V lost 7 bases, and 13 bases had no gene match. The CDR3 is CASLKGPGTTEQFF. The CDR3 DNA is TGTGCCAGCTTGAAGGGGCCCGGGACTACTGAGCAGTTCTTC. The variable domain in full, completed from reference TRBV9 and TRBJ2-1, reads DSGVTQTPKHLITATGQRVTLRCSPRSGDLSVYWYQQSLDQGLQFLIQYYNGEERAKGNILERFSAQQFPDLHSELNLSSLELGDSALYFCASLKGPGTTEQFFGPGTRLTVL.

The chain links TRBV7-3 to TRBJ2-7, with D tentatively TRBD1 (6 bases). Trimming took off 2 bases at V and 6 bases at J, with 11 bases between the two ends. CDR1 is SGHTA, CDR2 FQGTGA, per germline. This CDR3 has 13 residues. The CDR3: CASSLGGSGEQYF. For the CDR3, the DNA is TGTGCCAGCAGCTTAGGGGGCTCGGGCGAGCAGTACTTC.

This chain connects TRBV9 to TRBJ1-3; D remains ambiguous. Germline lookup yields CDR1 SGDLS and CDR2 YYNGEE. V was pared by 0 bases and J by 0 bases, with 7 bases between. The CDR3 is 15 residues long. CDR3 nucleotides: TGTGCCAGCAGCGTAGACCAGTTCTCTGGAAACACCATATATTTT. The encoded protein is CASSVDQFSGNTIYF.

The V call is TRBV5-1, the J call TRBJ1-2; D may be TRBD1 (5 bases). Germline-derived CDR1 and CDR2 are SGHRS and YFSETQ. V was shortened by 4 bases and J by 0 bases, with 10 bases between the two germline ends. The CDR3 length is 14 residues. The CDR3 sequence is CASSADSTNYGYTF. CDR3 sequence (DNA): TGCGCCAGCAGCGCCGACAGTACTAACTATGGCTACACCTTC.

The chain links TRBV25-1 to TRBJ2-2, with D perhaps TRBD2 (5 bases). The CDR3 length is 15 residues. V lost 1 base to trimming and J lost 0 bases, with 6 bases between them. Germline assignment: CDR1 MGHDK and CDR2 SYGVNS. The CDR3 region has the DNA TGTGCCAGCAGTGAATGGGGAGCGAACACCGGGGAGCTGTTTTTT. Encoded protein: CASSEWGANTGELFF.

V and J are TRBV5-5 and TRBJ1-4; 9 bases are a match to TRBD1. Germline CDR1 reads SGHKS; CDR2 reads YYEKEE (reference sequence). With V trimmed by 3 bases and J by 6 bases, 6 bases remained unmatched. This CDR3 contains 15 residues. The CDR3 bases are TGTGCCAGCAGCTCAACAGGGGGCAGAGATGAAAAACTGTTTTTT. This encodes CASSSTGGRDEKLFF. Using reference TRBV5-5 and TRBJ1-4 for the parts outside the CDR3, the full variable domain is DAGVTQSPTHLIKTRGQQVTLRCSPISGHKSVSWYQQVLGQGPQFIFQYYEKEERGRGNFPDRFSARQFPNYSSELNVNALLLGDSALYLCASSSTGGRDEKLFFGSGTQLSVL.

This clone was detected once. The chain uses TRBV6-2 or TRBV6-3 and TRBJ1-1, with D possibly being TRBD1 (6 bases). The V end lost 5 bases, the J end lost 3 bases, and 22 bases lay between the germline ends. Looked up from germline, CDR1 is MNHEY and CDR2 is SVGEGT. The CDR3 extends over 17 amino acids. In nucleotides, the CDR3 is TGTGCCAGCAGTCAGGACAGACTAAACCCCTGGGACACTGAAGCTTTCTTT. This sequence encodes CASSQDRLNPWDTEAFF.